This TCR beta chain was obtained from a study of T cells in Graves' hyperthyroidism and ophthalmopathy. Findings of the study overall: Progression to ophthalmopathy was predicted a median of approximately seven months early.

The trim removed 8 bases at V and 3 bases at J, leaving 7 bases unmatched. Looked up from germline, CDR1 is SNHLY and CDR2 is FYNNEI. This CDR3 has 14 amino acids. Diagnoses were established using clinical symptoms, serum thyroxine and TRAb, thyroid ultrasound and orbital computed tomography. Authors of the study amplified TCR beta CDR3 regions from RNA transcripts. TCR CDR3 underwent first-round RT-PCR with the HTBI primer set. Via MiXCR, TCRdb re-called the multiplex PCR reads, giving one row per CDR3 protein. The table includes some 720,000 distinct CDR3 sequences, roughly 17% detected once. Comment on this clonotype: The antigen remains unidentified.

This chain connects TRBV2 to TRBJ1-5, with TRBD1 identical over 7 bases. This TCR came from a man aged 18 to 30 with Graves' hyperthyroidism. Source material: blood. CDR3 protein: CASCSGTDNQPQHF. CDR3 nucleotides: TGTGCCAGCTGTAGCGGGACAGACAATCAGCCCCAGCATTTT.